This entry lists 11 T cell receptor beta chains sequenced from one sample in a study of spatial heterogeneity in lung cancer. This sample's time point: sample taken at primary tumor resection. TCRdb reprocessed the 5' RACE reads with MiXCR, giving one entry per CDR3 protein. The table records over 6,000 distinct CDR3 sequences, over 10% of them present only once. These receptors have no known antigen. Findings and limits, study-wide: Expanded alpha and beta TCR counts within tumors tracked tumor mutation counts.

The sequenced sample was lung tumor tissue, obtained at surgery. These receptors were collected from a male donor with early-stage non-small cell lung cancer.

Turning to this clonotype: With the library built for alpha chains, this beta chain is off target and its frequency is not meaningful. The chain couples TRBV12-3 or TRBV12-4 to TRBJ1-4; 10 nucleotides align to TRBD1. V dropped 3 bases and J dropped 7; count of bases not matched to a gene: 5. There are 15 residues in the CDR3. The CDR3 nucleotides read TGTGCCAGCAGTTTGAGAAGGGACAGGGGTGAAAAACTGTTTTTT. Encoded protein: CASSLRRDRGEKLFF.

This clonotype occurred many times. As an off-target read in a library built for alpha chains, this beta chain has a frequency of little significance. V usage is TRBV20-1 and J usage is TRBJ1-2; D is unclear. From germline, CDR1 is DFQATT and CDR2 SNEGSKA (reference sequence). The CDR3 loop spans 14 amino acids. V lost 0 bases and J 4 bases, leaving 12 bases between the germline ends. The CDR3 DNA reads TGCAGTGCTAGAGATCCTGCGCCAGCCTATGGCTACACCTTC. It yields the protein CSARDPAPAYGYTF.

This clonotype occurred many times. This beta chain is a stray read from a library made for alpha chains; its abundance is not meaningful. The chain uses TRBV7-8 and TRBJ1-6; the D is unclear. This CDR3 has 17 residues. The V end lost 4 bases, the J end lost 7 bases, and 20 bases lay between the germline ends. Germline assignment: CDR1 SGHVS and CDR2 FQNEAQ. DNA for the CDR3: TGTGCCAGCAGCTCTTCGGCGACGGTGGCAAGAAATTCACCCCTCCACTTT. This encodes CASSSSATVARNSPLHF. The whole variable domain, filled in from reference TRBV7-8 and TRBJ1-6, reads GAGVSQSPRYKVAKRGQDVALRCDPISGHVSLFWYQQALGQGPEFLTYFQNEAQLDKSGLPSDRFFAERPEGSVSTLKIQRTQQEDSAVYLCASSSSATVARNSPLHFGNGTRLTVT.

This clonotype occurred many times. This beta chain appears as a stray read in a library generated for alpha chains; its size is not informative. The rearrangement uses TRBV5-6 and TRBJ2-7, with TRBD1 matching over 8 bases. Germline V gene lookup returns CDR1 SGHDT and CDR2 YYEEEE. With V trimmed by 1 base and J by 6 bases, 12 bases remained unmatched. The CDR3 length is 16 residues. CDR3: CASSLTGATGVGEQYF. The CDR3 DNA reads as TGTGCCAGCAGCTTGACGGGTGCGACAGGGGTTGGCGAGCAGTACTTC.

This clonotype was detected ten times or more. Little can be read into the size of this beta chain, an off-target read in a library designed for alpha chains. CDR3 sequence: CSARNQETQYF. The CDR3 nucleotides read TGCAGTGCTAGAAACCAAGAGACCCAGTACTTC. V and J are TRBV20-1 and TRBJ2-5; no clear D. Per the germline V gene, CDR1 is DFQATT and CDR2 is SNEGSKA (reference sequence). Trimming cost V 2 bases and J 0 bases, with 1 base left between them. The CDR3 is made up of 11 amino acids.

Ten or more counts support this clonotype. Because the library targeted alpha chains, this beta chain is an off-target read whose size means little. The chain combines TRBV6-1 with TRBJ1-5; possible D gene TRBD1, 6 bases. Between the trimmed V and J ends, which lost 3 bases and 1 base, there was a span of 16 bases. The length of the CDR3 is 17 residues. Germline V gene lookup returns CDR1 MNHNS and CDR2 SASEGT. The CDR3 reads CASSESFGGASNQPQHF. The CDR3 nucleotides read TGTGCCAGCAGTGAGTCCTTTGGGGGGGCCAGCAATCAGCCCCAGCATTTT.

The sample holds many counts of this clonotype. Since the library was made to target alpha chains, this beta chain is a stray read and its abundance is not meaningful. The chain recombines TRBV9 with TRBJ1-6, with D possibly being TRBD1 (6 bases). Trimming took 5 bases from V and 6 from J, leaving 9 bases between them. The CDR3 is 13 residues long. Germline assignment: CDR1 SGDLS and CDR2 YYNGEE. CDR3 sequence reads: CASSGQTNSPLHF. Written as DNA, the CDR3 is TGTGCCAGCAGTGGACAGACTAATTCACCCCTCCACTTT.

This clonotype was seen many times. This beta chain is an unintended read in a library built for alpha chains; its size means little. The gene calls are TRBV20-1 and TRBJ1-1, with 10 nucleotides matching TRBD1. The V gene end was trimmed by 7 bases and the J gene end by 4 bases; junction bases not matched to a gene: 9. The CDR3 spans 14 residues. From germline, CDR1 is DFQATT and CDR2 SNEGSKA (reference sequence). The CDR3 nucleotides are TGCAGTGTCCGACAGGGGGCTAGTGGCACTGAAGCTTTCTTT. Amino acids: CSVRQGASGTEAFF.

This clonotype was found many times. Because the library targeted alpha chains, this beta chain is an off-target read whose size means little. The J gene is TRBJ1-6, the V gene TRBV25-1, with D hard to call. The CDR3 consists of 14 residues. The germline CDR1 and CDR2 sequences are MGHDK and SYGVNS. V gave up 2 bases and J gave up 7 bases, with 9 bases separating them. In DNA, the CDR3 is TGTGCCAGCAGTGAAAGGTGGGGAAATTCACCCCTCCACTTT. Its translation is CASSERWGNSPLHF.

This clonotype was counted a few times. This beta chain is off target for a library built for alpha chains, so its abundance means little. The chain uses TRBV7-2 and TRBJ2-3; D unclear. The CDR3 is made up of 13 amino acids. Germline CDR1 and CDR2: SGHTA and FQGNSA. V lost 2 bases and J lost 4, with 7 bases in between. CDR3 loop: CASSLSGSDTQYF. The CDR3 DNA sequence: TGTGCCAGCAGCTTAAGTGGGTCAGATACGCAGTATTTT.

This clonotype was observed many times. The library was designed around alpha chains, so this beta chain is a stray read whose abundance carries little weight. The chain recombines TRBV20-1 with TRBJ1-1; no firm D call. V dropped 6 bases and J dropped 1 base, with 12 bases sitting between them. The CDR3 length is 13 residues. Germline values: CDR1 DFQATT, CDR2 SNEGSKA (reference sequence). CDR3 sequence: CSASAGWNTEAFF. The CDR3 region has the DNA TGCAGTGCGTCGGCGGGCTGGAACACTGAAGCTTTCTTT.